The 20 T cell receptor beta chains below come from one sample, sequenced in a study of vaccination and CD4 T cells after COVID-19 (dated 2022 in TCRdb). No antigen has been assigned to these receptors. Per the publication, the treatment or condition label means: roughly nine-day PBMC culture with coronavirus spike peptide pools or control peptides (ViraFEST assay). Libraries were constructed by PCR. The data were produced on an Illumina iSeq 100. DNA from cultured CD4+ T cells underwent TCR sequencing with the Oncomine TCR Beta short-read assay at the Johns Hopkins FTIC core. In TCRdb, the public reads were trimmed at Q25 with fastp and aligned with MiXCR, with productive beta chains retained. CDR3 protein sequences are deduplicated, and each keeps its most common genes and DNA. The sample contains over 2,500 distinct CDR3 sequences, over 30% of them found a single time. The ten top clones hold 60% of the sample.

Here the sequenced sample was CD4+ T cells from blood, cultured in vitro, taken after SARS-CoV-2 vaccination. Receptors were obtained from a human donor who had recovered from COVID-19.

This clonotype ranks as large (0.1 to 1%). The genes are TRBV20-1 and TRBJ1-2, with 8 bases that match TRBD1. CDR3 size: 11 residues. Germline V lookup: CDR1 DFQATT, CDR2 SNEGSKA (reference sequence). The CDR3 protein is CKPGQDYGYTF. The CDR3, as DNA: TGCAAACCGGGACAGGACTATGGCTACACCTTC.

A few counts support this clonotype. The rearrangement links TRBV27 to TRBJ1-5; the D gene is possibly TRBD1 (6 bases). The germline CDR1 and CDR2 sequences are MNHEY and SMNVEV (reference sequence). CDR3 length equals 16 residues. CDR3 loop: CASRGAGGWSNQPQHF. The CDR3 DNA sequence: TGTGCATCAAGAGGTGCGGGGGGCTGGAGCAATCAGCCCCAGCATTTT.

The CDR3, as DNA: TGTGCCAGCAGCTCACGACCGGGACGGCTGTACCAAGAGACCCAGTACTTC. This gives the protein CASSSRPGRLYQETQYF. This chain links TRBV7-3 with TRBJ2-5; possibly TRBD1 or TRBD2 for D (5 bases each). The CDR3 length is 17 residues. Germline V gene data show CDR1 as SGHTA and CDR2 as FQGTGA. V lost 4 bases to trimming and J lost 0 bases, with 18 bases between them. Using reference TRBV7-3 and TRBJ2-5 for the parts outside the CDR3, the full variable domain is GAGVSQTPSNKVTEKGKYVELRCDPISGHTALYWYRQSLGQGPEFLIYFQGTGAADDSGLPNDRFFAVRPEGSVSTLKIQRTERGDSAVYLCASSSRPGRLYQETQYFGPGTRLLVL.

This clonotype occurred a few times. This chain joins TRBV5-1 and TRBJ2-5, with D uncertain. Germline CDR1 is SGHRS and CDR2 is YFSETQ. The ends were cut back, 7 bases at V and 6 bases at J, with 16 bases in the middle. CDR3 size: 13 residues. The CDR3 DNA is TGCGCCAGCGGTTTGCCCCCCGTCCAGACCCAGTACTTC. It encodes CASGLPPVQTQYF.

The chain combines TRBV15 with TRBJ1-2; the match to TRBD1 covers 11 bases. Per the germline V gene, CDR1 is LNHNV and CDR2 is YYDKDF (reference sequence). J gave up 2 bases and V 1 base, and 9 bases lay outside the gene matches. The CDR3 is made up of 18 amino acids. The CDR3 sequence: CATSRVVGTGGGNYGYTF. DNA of the CDR3: TGTGCCACCAGCAGAGTGGTGGGGACAGGGGGAGGAAACTATGGCTACACCTTC. Using reference TRBV15 and TRBJ1-2 for the parts outside the CDR3, the full variable domain is DAMVIQNPRYQVTQFGKPVTLSCSQTLNHNVMYWYQQKSSQAPKLLFHYYDKDFNNEADTPDNFQSRRPNTSFCFLDIRSPGLGDTAMYLCATSRVVGTGGGNYGYTFGSGTRLTVV.

The V call is TRBV9, the J call TRBJ2-5; 7 bases line up with TRBD2. In germline, CDR1 is SGDLS, CDR2 YYNGEE. The V segment lost 3 bases and the J segment 9 bases; nucleotides outside the gene matches: 11. The CDR3 has 14 residues. The CDR3 region is CASSAPGGVSAQYF. The CDR3 DNA reads TGTGCCAGCAGCGCCCCTGGGGGGGTTAGCGCCCAGTACTTC.

This chain joins TRBV15 and TRBJ2-7; 8 nucleotides line up with TRBD2. Germline loops: CDR1 LNHNV, CDR2 YYDKDF (reference sequence). This CDR3 spans 15 amino acids. V was clipped by 1 base and J by 3 bases; unmatched bases: 5. CDR3 coding DNA: TGTGCCACCAGCAGAGTGAGCGGGGGCAACTACGAGCAGTACTTC. Its protein product is CATSRVSGGNYEQYF.

The V call is TRBV19, the J call TRBJ1-2; no reliable D call. Germline V lookup: CDR1 LNHDA, CDR2 SQIVND (reference sequence). Trimming took 1 base from V and 1 from J, leaving 7 bases between them. This CDR3 has 14 residues. CDR3 sequence: CASSIGRYNYGYTF. The CDR3 DNA follows: TGTGCCAGTAGTATAGGGCGGTATAACTATGGCTACACCTTC. Using reference TRBV19 and TRBJ1-2 for the parts outside the CDR3, the full variable domain is DGGITQSPKYLFRKEGQNVTLSCEQNLNHDAMYWYRQDPGQGLRLIYYSQIVNDFQKGDIAEGYSVSREKKESFPLTVTSAQKNPTAFYLCASSIGRYNYGYTFGSGTRLTVV.

This chain links TRBV6-1 with TRBJ2-3, with D uncertain. Per the germline V gene, CDR1 is MNHNS and CDR2 is SASEGT. CDR3 length equals 15 residues. V was trimmed by 3 bases and J by 5 bases, leaving 15 bases between them. CDR3: CASSDLGIGIDTQYF. The DNA of the CDR3 is TGTGCCAGCAGTGATCTCGGTATCGGCATAGATACGCAGTATTTT.

The gene calls are TRBV19 and TRBJ2-5; possible D gene TRBD2, 5 bases. The CDR3 has 14 amino acids. In germline, CDR1 is LNHDA, CDR2 SQIVND (reference sequence). With 5 bases removed from V and 3 bases from J, the gap between germline ends came to 13 bases. CDR3 in DNA: TGTGCCAGTAGTCCCCCGGGAACTGAAGAGACCCAGTACTTC. Residues: CASSPPGTEETQYF.

The chain couples TRBV20-1 to TRBJ2-7; tentative D call: TRBD1 (5 bases). Trimming shortened V by 0 bases and J by 1 base, and 10 bases separated the two germline ends. The germline gives CDR1 DFQATT, CDR2 SNEGSKA (reference sequence). This CDR3 spans 14 amino acids. The CDR3 bases are TGCAGTGCTAGAGATACCCAGGGTTCCTACGAGCAGTACTTC. This encodes CSARDTQGSYEQYF.

In its sample, this clonotype is medium-sized. The rearrangement links TRBV4-1 to TRBJ2-7; no firm D call. CDR1 is MGHRA and CDR2 is YSYEKL in the germline V gene. The V end was cut by 3 bases, the J end by 0 bases, with 6 bases between. The CDR3 runs to 13 residues. The CDR3 protein is CASSQEYSYEQYF. The CDR3 DNA sequence: TGCGCCAGCAGCCAGGAATACTCCTACGAGCAGTACTTC.

V gene TRBV7-8 combines with J gene TRBJ1-2; D is possibly TRBD1 (6 bases). Looked up from germline, CDR1 is SGHVS and CDR2 is FQNEAQ. Trimming left V 4 bases short and J 8 bases short, with 26 bases between. The CDR3 has 17 residues. The CDR3 DNA follows: TGTGCCAGCAGCTCGACTAGAAGGACAGCGCGGGATATCGGCTACACCTTC. Translated, it gives CASSSTRRTARDIGYTF.

This clonotype has only a few counts. The chain joins TRBV7-2 to TRBJ2-3; 10 positions match TRBD2. Looked up from germline, CDR1 is SGHTA and CDR2 is FQGNSA. V trimming: 3 bases; J trimming: 6 bases; junction bases outside the gene matches: 12. The CDR3 has 17 residues. The DNA of the CDR3 is TGTGCCAGCAGCTTTTTATCAGCGGGGGGGCGGGCGGATACGCAGTATTTT. Translated, it gives CASSFLSAGGRADTQYF. Complete variable domain (other parts from reference TRBV7-2 and TRBJ2-3): GAGVSQSPSNKVTEKGKDVELRCDPISGHTALYWYRQSLGQGLEFLIYFQGNSAPDKSGLPSDRFSAERTGGSVSTLTIQRTQQEDSAVYLCASSFLSAGGRADTQYFGPGTRLTVL.

The V gene is TRBV7-9, the J gene TRBJ1-1, with D possibly being TRBD1 (5 bases). The V end was cut by 2 bases, the J end by 1 base, with 14 bases between. This CDR3 is built from 16 residues. Germline V gene data show CDR1 as SEHNR and CDR2 as FQNEAQ (reference sequence). CDR3 nucleotides: TGTGCCAGCAGCTTATTGGGGGGTGGGTGGAACACTGAAGCTTTCTTT. Translating it yields CASSLLGGGWNTEAFF.

The chain couples TRBV7-2 to TRBJ2-3; D not certain. The V and J ends lost 0 bases and 6 bases respectively, with 7 bases between them. There are 13 residues in the CDR3. Germline V lookup: CDR1 SGHTA, CDR2 FQGNSA. The CDR3 nucleotides read TGTGCCAGCAGCTTAGCCAGGAGCGATACGCAGTATTTT. Translated, it gives CASSLARSDTQYF.

Relative to its sample, this clonotype is medium-sized. The DNA of the CDR3 is TGTGCCAGCAGCTTACACGGTGGGCAGGGCTCCTACGAGCAGTACTTC. Encoded protein: CASSLHGGQGSYEQYF. This rearrangement joins TRBV7-2 to TRBJ2-7; possible D gene TRBD1, 5 bases. From germline, CDR1 is SGHTA and CDR2 FQGNSA. Trimming took off 2 bases at V and 0 bases at J, with 14 bases between the two ends. The CDR3 has 16 residues.

The V gene is TRBV7-2, the J gene TRBJ2-7, with 7 nucleotides matching TRBD1. The CDR3 has 16 residues. The trim removed 1 base at V and 2 bases at J, leaving 8 bases unmatched. In germline, CDR1 is SGHTA, CDR2 FQGNSA. In nucleotides, the CDR3 is TGTGCCAGCAGCTTAGGGCCGGGACAGCCTCCCTACGAGCAGTACTTC. It codes for CASSLGPGQPPYEQYF.

This clonotype turned up a few times. The V and J genes are TRBV27 and TRBJ2-1; 11 bases align to TRBD1. With V trimmed by 10 bases and J by 8 bases, 13 bases remained unmatched. This CDR3 contains 15 residues. Germline values: CDR1 MNHEY, CDR2 SMNVEV (reference sequence). The CDR3 here is CATREWGQGVDEQFF. Here the CDR3 DNA reads TGTGCCACCAGAGAGTGGGGACAGGGGGTCGATGAGCAGTTCTTC.

This clonotype was counted a few times. The chain carries TRBV6-5 and TRBJ2-6; D is undetermined. The CDR3 spans 16 residues. The V end lost 0 bases, the J end lost 2 bases, and 8 bases lay between the germline ends. Germline CDR1 and CDR2: MNHEY and SVGAGI. The CDR3 region has the DNA TGTGCCAGCAGTTACTCTGGGGTCACTGGGGCCAACGTCCTGACTTTC. This encodes CASSYSGVTGANVLTF.